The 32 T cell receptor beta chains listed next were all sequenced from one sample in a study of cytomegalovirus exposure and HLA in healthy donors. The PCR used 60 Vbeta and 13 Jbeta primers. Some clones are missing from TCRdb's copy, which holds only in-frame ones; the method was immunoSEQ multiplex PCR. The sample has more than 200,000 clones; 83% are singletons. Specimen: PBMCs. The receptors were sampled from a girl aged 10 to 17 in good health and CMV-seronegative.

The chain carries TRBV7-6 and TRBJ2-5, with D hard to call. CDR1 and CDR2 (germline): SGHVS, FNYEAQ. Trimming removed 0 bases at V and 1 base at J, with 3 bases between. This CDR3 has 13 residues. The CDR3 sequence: CASSLALQETQYF. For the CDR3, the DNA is TGTGCCAGCAGCTTAGCCCTCCAAGAGACCCAGTACTTC.

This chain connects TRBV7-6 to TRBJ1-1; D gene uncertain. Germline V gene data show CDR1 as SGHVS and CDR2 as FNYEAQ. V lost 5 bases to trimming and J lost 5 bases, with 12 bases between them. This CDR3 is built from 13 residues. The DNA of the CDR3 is TGTGCCAGCAGCCGAGGGTCCGGGACTGAAGCTTTCTTT. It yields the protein CASSRGSGTEAFF.

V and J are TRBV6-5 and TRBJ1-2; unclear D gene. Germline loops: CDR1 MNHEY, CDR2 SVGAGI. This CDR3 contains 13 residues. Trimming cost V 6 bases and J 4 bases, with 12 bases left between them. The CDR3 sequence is CASSARSSYGYTF. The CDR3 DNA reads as TGTGCCAGCAGCGCTAGATCCTCCTATGGCTACACCTTC.

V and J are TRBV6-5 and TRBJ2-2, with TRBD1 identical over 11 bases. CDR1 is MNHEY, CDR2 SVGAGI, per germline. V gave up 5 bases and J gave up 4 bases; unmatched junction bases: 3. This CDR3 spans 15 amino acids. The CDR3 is CASSPGTGGTGELFF. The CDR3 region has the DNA TGTGCCAGCAGTCCCGGGACAGGGGGCACCGGGGAGCTGTTTTTT.

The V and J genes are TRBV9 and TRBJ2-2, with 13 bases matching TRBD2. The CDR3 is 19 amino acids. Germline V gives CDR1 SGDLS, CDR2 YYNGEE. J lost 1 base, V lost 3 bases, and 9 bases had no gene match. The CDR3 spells CASSARGTSGKKNTGELFF. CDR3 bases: TGTGCCAGCAGCGCCCGGGGGACTAGCGGGAAAAAGAACACCGGGGAGCTGTTTTTT.

CDR3 DNA: TGTGCCAGCAGCGTTGGACTAGCGGGAGGGCCTGGTACCCAGTACTTC. It codes for CASSVGLAGGPGTQYF. The chain links TRBV9 to TRBJ2-5, with TRBD2 matching 15 bases. CDR1 SGDLS and CDR2 YYNGEE come from the germline V gene. V trimming: 2 bases; J trimming: 8 bases; junction bases outside the gene matches: 7. The CDR3 sequence is 16 residues long.

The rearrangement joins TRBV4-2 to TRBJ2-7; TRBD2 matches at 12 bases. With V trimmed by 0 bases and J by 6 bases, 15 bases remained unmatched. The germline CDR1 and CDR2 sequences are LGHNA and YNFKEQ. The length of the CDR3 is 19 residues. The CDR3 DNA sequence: TGTGCCAGCAGCCAAGATGCGTCCGGCGGACTAGCGGGGCTTTTCGAGCAGTACTTC. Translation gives CASSQDASGGLAGLFEQYF.

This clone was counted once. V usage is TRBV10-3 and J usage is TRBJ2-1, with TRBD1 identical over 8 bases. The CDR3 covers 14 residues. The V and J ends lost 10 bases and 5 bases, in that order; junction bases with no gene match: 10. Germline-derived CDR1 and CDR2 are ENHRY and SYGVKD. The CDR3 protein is CATTAGTGNNEQFF. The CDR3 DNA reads TGTGCCACCACCGCCGGGACAGGTAACAATGAGCAGTTCTTC.

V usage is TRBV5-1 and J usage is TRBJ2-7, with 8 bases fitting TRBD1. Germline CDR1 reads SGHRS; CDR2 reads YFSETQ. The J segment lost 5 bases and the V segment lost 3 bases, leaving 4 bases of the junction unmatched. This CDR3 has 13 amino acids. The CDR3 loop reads CASSSMTGDEQYF. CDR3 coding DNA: TGCGCCAGCAGCTCTATGACAGGGGACGAGCAGTACTTC.

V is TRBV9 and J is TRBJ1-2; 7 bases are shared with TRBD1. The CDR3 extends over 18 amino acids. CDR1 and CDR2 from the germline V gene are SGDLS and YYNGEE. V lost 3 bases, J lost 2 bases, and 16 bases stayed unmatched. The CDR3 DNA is TGTGCCAGCAGCGCGTCAGGGGGTCTAGCCGAGACCAACTATGGCTACACCTTC. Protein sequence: CASSASGGLAETNYGYTF.

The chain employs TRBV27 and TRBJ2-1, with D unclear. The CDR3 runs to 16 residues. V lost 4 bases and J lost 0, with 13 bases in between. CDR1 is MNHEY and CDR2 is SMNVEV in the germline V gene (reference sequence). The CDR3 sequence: CASSSPRSSSYNEQFF. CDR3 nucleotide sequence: TGTGCCAGCAGTTCGCCGCGCTCTAGCTCCTACAATGAGCAGTTCTTC.

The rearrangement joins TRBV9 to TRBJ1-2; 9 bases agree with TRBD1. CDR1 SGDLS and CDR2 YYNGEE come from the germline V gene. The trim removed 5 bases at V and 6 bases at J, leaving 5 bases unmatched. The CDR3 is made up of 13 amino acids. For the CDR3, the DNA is TGTGCCAGCAGTCGGGACAGGGTACATGGCTACACCTTC. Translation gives CASSRDRVHGYTF.

The CDR3, as DNA: TGCAGTGCTTCCGGGAGAAACACCATATATTTT. It codes for CSASGRNTIYF. The chain has TRBV20-1 and TRBJ1-3; D gene ambiguous. The CDR3 extends over 11 amino acids. Per germline, CDR1 DFQATT and CDR2 SNEGSKA (reference sequence). V lost 5 bases and J lost 5, with 7 bases in between.

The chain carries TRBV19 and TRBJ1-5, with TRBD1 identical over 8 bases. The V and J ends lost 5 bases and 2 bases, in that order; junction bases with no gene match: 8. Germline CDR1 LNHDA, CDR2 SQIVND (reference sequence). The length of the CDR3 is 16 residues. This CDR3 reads CASSPSDRGGNQPQHF. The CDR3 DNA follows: TGTGCCAGTAGTCCCTCAGACAGGGGAGGCAATCAGCCCCAGCATTTT.

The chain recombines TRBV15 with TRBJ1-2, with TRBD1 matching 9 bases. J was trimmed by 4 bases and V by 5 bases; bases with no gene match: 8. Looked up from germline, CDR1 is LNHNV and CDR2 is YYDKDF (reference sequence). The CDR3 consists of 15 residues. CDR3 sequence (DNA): TGTGCCACCAGCGGCGAACAGGGGGCAGGCTATGGCTACACCTTC. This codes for CATSGEQGAGYGYTF.

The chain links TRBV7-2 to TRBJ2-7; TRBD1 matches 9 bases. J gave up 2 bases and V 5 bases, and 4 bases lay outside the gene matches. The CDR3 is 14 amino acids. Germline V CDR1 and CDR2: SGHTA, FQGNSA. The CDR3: CASSPNRGPYEQYF. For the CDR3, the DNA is TGTGCCAGCAGCCCAAACAGGGGGCCCTACGAGCAGTACTTC. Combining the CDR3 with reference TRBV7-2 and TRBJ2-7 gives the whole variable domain GAGVSQSPSNKVTEKGKDVELRCDPISGHTALYWYRQSLGQGLEFLIYFQGNSAPDKSGLPSDRFSAERTGGSVSTLTIQRTQQEDSAVYLCASSPNRGPYEQYFGPGTRLTVT.

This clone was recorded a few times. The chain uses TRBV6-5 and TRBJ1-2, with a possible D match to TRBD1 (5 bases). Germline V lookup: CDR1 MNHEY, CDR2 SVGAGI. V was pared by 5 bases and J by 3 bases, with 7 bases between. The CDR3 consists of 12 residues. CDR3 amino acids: CASSRDYYGYTF. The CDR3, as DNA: TGTGCCAGCAGTCGGGACTACTATGGCTACACCTTC.

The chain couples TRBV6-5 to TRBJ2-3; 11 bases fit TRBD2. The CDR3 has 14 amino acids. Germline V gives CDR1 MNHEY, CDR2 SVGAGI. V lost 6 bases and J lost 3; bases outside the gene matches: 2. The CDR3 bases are TGTGCCAGCAGGTGGACTAGCGGGACAGATACGCAGTATTTT. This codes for CASRWTSGTDTQYF.

In DNA, the CDR3 is TGTGCCAGCAGTTTGGGGACAGTTTCCTACGAGCAGTACTTC. This sequence encodes CASSLGTVSYEQYF. The chain employs TRBV28 and TRBJ2-5; 7 nucleotides agree with TRBD1. The end of the DNA aligns better with TRBJ2-7, so the J call may be wrong. Germline V lookup: CDR1 MDHEN, CDR2 SYDVKM. The CDR3 extends over 14 amino acids.

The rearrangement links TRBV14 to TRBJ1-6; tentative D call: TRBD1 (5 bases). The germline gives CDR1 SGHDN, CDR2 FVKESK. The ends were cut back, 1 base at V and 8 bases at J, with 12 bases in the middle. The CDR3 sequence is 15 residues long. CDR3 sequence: CASSQARRGDSPLHF. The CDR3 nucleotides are TGTGCCAGCAGCCAAGCCCGGAGGGGTGATTCACCCCTCCACTTT. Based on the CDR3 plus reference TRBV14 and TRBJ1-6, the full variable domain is EAGVTQFPSHSVIEKGQTVTLRCDPISGHDNLYWYRRVMGKEIKFLLHFVKESKQDESGMPNNRFLAERTGGTYSTLKVQPAELEDSGVYFCASSQARRGDSPLHFGNGTRLTVT.

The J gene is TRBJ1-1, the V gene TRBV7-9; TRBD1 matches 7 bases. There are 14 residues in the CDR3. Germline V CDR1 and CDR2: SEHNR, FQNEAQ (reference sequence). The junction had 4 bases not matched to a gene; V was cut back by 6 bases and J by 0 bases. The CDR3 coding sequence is TGTGCCAGCAGTACACAGGGGTTGAACACTGAAGCTTTCTTT. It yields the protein CASSTQGLNTEAFF.

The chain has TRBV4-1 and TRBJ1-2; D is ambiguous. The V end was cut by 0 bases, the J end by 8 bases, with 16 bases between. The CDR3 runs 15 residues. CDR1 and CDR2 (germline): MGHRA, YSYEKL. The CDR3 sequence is CASSQDHALGHGYTF. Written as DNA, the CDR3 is TGCGCCAGCAGCCAAGACCATGCACTAGGGCACGGCTACACCTTC.

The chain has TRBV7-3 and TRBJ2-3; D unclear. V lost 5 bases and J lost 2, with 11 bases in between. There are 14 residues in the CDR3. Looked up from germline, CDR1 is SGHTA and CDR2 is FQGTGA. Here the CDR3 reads CASSPNGVTDTQYF. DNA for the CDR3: TGTGCCAGCAGCCCGAATGGAGTCACAGATACGCAGTATTTT.

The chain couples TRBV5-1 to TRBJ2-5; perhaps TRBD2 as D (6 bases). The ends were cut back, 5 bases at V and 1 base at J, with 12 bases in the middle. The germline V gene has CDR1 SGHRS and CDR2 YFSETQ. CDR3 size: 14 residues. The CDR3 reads CASRTGLLQETQYF. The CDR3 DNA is TGCGCCAGCAGAACGGGACTCCTCCAAGAGACCCAGTACTTC.

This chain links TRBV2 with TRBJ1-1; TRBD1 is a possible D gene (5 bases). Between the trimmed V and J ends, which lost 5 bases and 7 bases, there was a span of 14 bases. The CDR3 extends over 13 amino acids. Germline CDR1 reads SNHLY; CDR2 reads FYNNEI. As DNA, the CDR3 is TGTGCCAGCAGTAACCGGGACTCGGGTGAAGCTTTCTTT. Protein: CASSNRDSGEAFF.

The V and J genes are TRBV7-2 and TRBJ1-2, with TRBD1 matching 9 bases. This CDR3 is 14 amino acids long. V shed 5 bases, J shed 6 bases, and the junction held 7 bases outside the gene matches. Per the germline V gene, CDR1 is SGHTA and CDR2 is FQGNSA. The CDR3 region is CASSARTGGHGYTF. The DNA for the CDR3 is TGTGCCAGCAGCGCCCGAACAGGGGGCCATGGCTACACCTTC.

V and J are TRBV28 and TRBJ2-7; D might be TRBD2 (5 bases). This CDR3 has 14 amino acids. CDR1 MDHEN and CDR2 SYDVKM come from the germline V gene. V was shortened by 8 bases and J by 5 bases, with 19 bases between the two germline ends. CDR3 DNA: TGTGCCAGCTCTACCCGAGGGTACGTAAACGAGCAGTACTTC. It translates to CASSTRGYVNEQYF.

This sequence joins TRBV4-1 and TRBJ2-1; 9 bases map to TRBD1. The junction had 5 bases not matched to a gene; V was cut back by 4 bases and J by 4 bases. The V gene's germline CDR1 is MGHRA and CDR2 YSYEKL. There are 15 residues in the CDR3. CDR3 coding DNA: TGCGCCAGCAGCCGCCACAGGGGGCGGTACAATGAGCAGTTCTTC. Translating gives CASSRHRGRYNEQFF.

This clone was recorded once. The CDR3 loop is CATSTQRTGELFF. The CDR3 nucleotides are TGTGCCACCAGTACCCAGCGGACCGGGGAGCTGTTTTTT. The chain employs TRBV15 and TRBJ2-2, with D perhaps matching TRBD2 (5 bases). This CDR3 has 13 residues. The V gene lost 6 bases and the J gene lost 5 bases, with 10 bases spanning the gap. CDR1 and CDR2 from the germline V gene are LNHNV and YYDKDF (reference sequence).

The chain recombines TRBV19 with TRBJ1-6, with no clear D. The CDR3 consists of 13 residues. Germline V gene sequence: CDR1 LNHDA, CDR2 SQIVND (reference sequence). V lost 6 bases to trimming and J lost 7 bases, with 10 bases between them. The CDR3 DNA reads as TGTGCCAGTAGCGGTCGGGGAAATTCACCCCTCCACTTT. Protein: CASSGRGNSPLHF. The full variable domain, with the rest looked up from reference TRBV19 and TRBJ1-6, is DGGITQSPKYLFRKEGQNVTLSCEQNLNHDAMYWYRQDPGQGLRLIYYSQIVNDFQKGDIAEGYSVSREKKESFPLTVTSAQKNPTAFYLCASSGRGNSPLHFGNGTRLTVT.

CDR3 nucleotides: TGTGCCATAAGACAGGGAGCAAACTACGAGCAGTACTTC. Amino acids: CAIRQGANYEQYF. The V gene is TRBV7-9, the J gene TRBJ2-7, with 7 bases lining up with TRBD1. Germline CDR1 SEHNR, CDR2 FQNEAQ (reference sequence). The trim removed 10 bases at V and 3 bases at J, leaving 9 bases unmatched. CDR3 size: 13 residues.

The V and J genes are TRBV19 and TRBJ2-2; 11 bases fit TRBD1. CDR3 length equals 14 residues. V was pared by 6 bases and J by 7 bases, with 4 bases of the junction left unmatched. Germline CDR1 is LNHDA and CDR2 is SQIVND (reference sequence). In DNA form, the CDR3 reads TGTGCCAGTAGAGGACAGGGGGCAAACGGGGAGCTGTTTTTT. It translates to CASRGQGANGELFF.